The sequence of this T cell receptor (beta chain) was determined in a study of CD8 T cells in ankylosing spondylitis. Study-level results: Disease-associated clones were reportedly significantly overrepresented in matched ankylosing spondylitis synovial fluid. What appeared characteristic of ankylosing spondylitis blood was a TCR beta motif of fewer than ten highly homologous variants. Disease-linked clones displayed a CD8+ phenotype and appeared relatively rarely in peripheral blood. Several of the motif variants were reported before in synovial fluid and blood from reactive arthritis.

TCRdb recomputed calls from the 5' RACE reads with MiXCR, one row per CDR3 protein. Among roughly 68,000 distinct CDR3 sequences listed, over 5% were seen once. V was cut by 6 bases and J by 0 bases, with 11 bases left in between. The CDR3 contains 14 residues. Germline V CDR1 and CDR2: MDHEN, SYDVKM. The table lists this clonotype with a few counts. Its antigen is as yet unknown. The sample consisted of synovial fluid, either unsorted or a sorted T cell fraction (not recorded which). This rearrangement joins TRBV28 to TRBJ1-2, with D possibly being TRBD1 (6 bases). The sequence was obtained from a male donor with ankylosing spondylitis. CDR3 coding DNA: TGTGCCAGCAGAGTACAGGGAGCTAACTATGGCTACACCTTC. This translates into CASRVQGANYGYTF.